The TCR beta chain under discussion was sequenced for a study of siplizumab effects on memory and regulatory T cells. From germline, CDR1 is SGHRS and CDR2 YFSETQ. The CDR3 loop spans 14 amino acids. V was shortened by 5 bases and J by 0 bases, with 9 bases between the two germline ends. The method was immunoSEQ multiplex PCR; TCRdb's version includes in-frame clones alone and lacks a portion of them. This repertoire shows some 88,000 clones, approximately 90% found once; its top ten account for 15%. This clonotype was sampled from a human donor in good health. The sample taken for sequencing was CD4+ T cells sorted from blood. This chain joins TRBV5-1 and TRBJ1-3, with no clear D. CDR3 sequence (DNA): TGCGCCAGCAGGTCTGGGTCCTCTGGAAACACCATATATTTT. It is translated as CASRSGSSGNTIYF.